These T cell receptor beta chains were read from a single sample in a study of T-cell reconstitution after alpha-beta-depleted transplantation in children. TCRdb re-called the PCR reads through MiXCR, storing one row per CDR3 protein. This table holds 85,000 to 120,000 distinct CDR3 sequences, around 6.1% found once. Sequencing was performed on PBMCs, mostly from graft donor cells, taken 60 days after TCRalphabeta/CD19-depleted stem cell transplant. Source of these receptors: a female patient aged 2-10 years who had a stem cell transplant for Fanconi anemia, so the T cells may come from the graft donor. The CDR3 runs from the conserved cysteine through the conserved F or W. Each record gives: J gene, clone size, V gene, D gene, CDR3 protein, CDR3 DNA. A D gene is named only where the DNA matches it firmly. Rows give clone size only sometimes, using once, few, many, or a class for an expanded clone.

j_call: TRBJ2-5
clone_size: many
v_call: TRBV12-3/TRBV12-4
d_call: TRBD2
cdr3_aa: CASSRLAGARGFF
cdr3_nt: TGTGCCAGCAGCCGACTAGCGGGGGCCCGTGGTTTTTTC

j_call: TRBJ2-1
clone_size: many
v_call: TRBV2
d_call: .
cdr3_aa: CASSEFRSSVSYNEQFF
cdr3_nt: TGTGCCAGCAGTGAATTTCGGTCTAGCGTCTCCTACAATGAGCAGTTCTTC

j_call: TRBJ2-2
clone_size: many
v_call: TRBV6-5
d_call: .
cdr3_aa: CASSYNGVVGTGELFF
cdr3_nt: TGTGCCAGCAGTTACAACGGGGTTGTGGGCACCGGGGAGCTGTTTTTT

j_call: TRBJ2-3
clone_size: .
v_call: TRBV3-1
d_call: .
cdr3_aa: CASSRLGGLNTDTQYF
cdr3_nt: TGTGCCAGCAGCCGCCTAGGGGGGCTAAACACAGATACGCAGTATTTT

j_call: TRBJ2-1
clone_size: many
v_call: TRBV24-1
d_call: TRBD2
cdr3_aa: CATSDTLAGGYNEQFF
cdr3_nt: TGTGCCACCAGTGATACTCTAGCGGGAGGCTACAATGAGCAGTTCTTC

j_call: TRBJ2-1
clone_size: many
v_call: TRBV6-2/TRBV6-3
d_call: TRBD1
cdr3_aa: CASSNTGTGGIDEQFF
cdr3_nt: TGTGCCAGCAGCAACACCGGGACAGGGGGCATTGATGAGCAGTTCTTC

j_call: TRBJ2-1
clone_size: .
v_call: TRBV7-3
d_call: .
cdr3_aa: CASSLGPGDPQFF
cdr3_nt: TGTGCCAGCAGCTTAGGTCCGGGAGACCCTCAGTTCTTC

j_call: TRBJ1-2
clone_size: few
v_call: TRBV28
d_call: TRBD1
cdr3_aa: CASSFLHHGQDYGYTF
cdr3_nt: TGTGCCAGCAGTTTCCTCCACCACGGACAGGACTATGGCTACACCTTC

j_call: TRBJ2-7
clone_size: .
v_call: TRBV20-1
d_call: .
cdr3_aa: CSAKQTPISSSYEQYF
cdr3_nt: TGCAGTGCCAAACAGACACCTATATCTAGCTCCTACGAGCAGTACTTC

j_call: TRBJ1-1
clone_size: .
v_call: TRBV4-2
d_call: TRBD1
cdr3_aa: CASSQERDRGTEAFF
cdr3_nt: TGTGCCAGCAGCCAAGAACGGGACAGGGGAACTGAAGCTTTCTTT

j_call: TRBJ2-5
clone_size: few
v_call: TRBV12-3/TRBV12-4
d_call: .
cdr3_aa: CASSLRTTRSQYF
cdr3_nt: TGTGCCAGCAGTCTCCGGACTACGAGGTCCCAGTACTTC

j_call: TRBJ2-1
clone_size: .
v_call: TRBV28
d_call: .
cdr3_aa: CASSPTTHNEQFF
cdr3_nt: TGTGCCAGCAGTCCGACCACCCACAATGAGCAGTTCTTC

j_call: TRBJ1-5
clone_size: .
v_call: TRBV12-3/TRBV12-4
d_call: TRBD1
cdr3_aa: CASSRTGSFQPQHF
cdr3_nt: TGTGCCAGCAGCCGGACAGGGTCGTTTCAGCCCCAGCATTTT

j_call: TRBJ2-1
clone_size: many
v_call: TRBV10-3
d_call: .
cdr3_aa: CAISYKRVPYNEQFF
cdr3_nt: TGTGCCATCAGCTATAAGCGGGTCCCTTACAATGAGCAGTTCTTC

j_call: TRBJ2-1
clone_size: many
v_call: TRBV2
d_call: TRBD2
cdr3_aa: CASGGTKSYPYNEQFF
cdr3_nt: TGTGCCAGCGGGGGGACTAAGAGTTACCCCTACAATGAGCAGTTCTTC

j_call: TRBJ2-7
clone_size: few
v_call: TRBV7-2
d_call: TRBD1
cdr3_aa: CASSSGTGGSYEQYF
cdr3_nt: TGTGCCAGCAGCTCCGGGACAGGGGGGTCCTACGAGCAGTACTTC

j_call: TRBJ2-5
clone_size: .
v_call: TRBV5-5
d_call: TRBD2
cdr3_aa: CASSWFARLAGGETQYF
cdr3_nt: TGTGCCAGCAGCTGGTTCGCCAGACTAGCGGGAGGGGAGACCCAGTACTTC

j_call: TRBJ1-1
clone_size: .
v_call: TRBV12-3/TRBV12-4
d_call: TRBD1
cdr3_aa: CASSLQGALGAFF
cdr3_nt: TGTGCCAGCAGTTTACAGGGGGCGCTGGGAGCTTTCTTT

j_call: TRBJ2-7
clone_size: few
v_call: TRBV7-3
d_call: TRBD2
cdr3_aa: CASSLALAGVQYF
cdr3_nt: TGTGCCAGCAGCTTAGCACTAGCGGGAGTGCAGTACTTC

j_call: TRBJ1-1
clone_size: .
v_call: TRBV21-1
d_call: .
cdr3_aa: CASSKGGRVAEAFF
cdr3_nt: TGTGCCAGCAGCAAAGGTGGCAGGGTGGCTGAAGCTTTCTTT

j_call: TRBJ2-4
clone_size: many
v_call: TRBV5-1
d_call: .
cdr3_aa: CASSPNPTGLENIQYF
cdr3_nt: TGCGCCAGCAGCCCCAACCCCACAGGGTTGGAAAACATTCAGTACTTC

j_call: TRBJ2-1
clone_size: few
v_call: TRBV7-9
d_call: .
cdr3_aa: CASSFRLRPNEQFF
cdr3_nt: TGTGCCAGCAGCTTCCGATTAAGGCCCAATGAGCAGTTCTTC

j_call: TRBJ2-4
clone_size: many
v_call: TRBV29-1
d_call: .
cdr3_aa: CSGLRGPDIQYF
cdr3_nt: TGCAGCGGCCTCCGGGGCCCCGACATTCAGTACTTC

j_call: TRBJ1-5
clone_size: .
v_call: TRBV28
d_call: TRBD1
cdr3_aa: CASSLWVGQGNQPQHF
cdr3_nt: TGTGCCAGCAGTTTATGGGTGGGACAGGGAAATCAGCCCCAGCATTTT

j_call: TRBJ2-4
clone_size: many
v_call: TRBV12-3/TRBV12-4
d_call: .
cdr3_aa: CASSLYRQNIQYF
cdr3_nt: TGTGCCAGCAGTTTGTACAGGCAAAACATTCAGTACTTC

j_call: TRBJ2-5
clone_size: many
v_call: TRBV21-1
d_call: .
cdr3_aa: CASSKVGETQYF
cdr3_nt: TGTGCCAGCAGCAAAGTTGGGGAGACCCAGTACTTC

j_call: TRBJ2-6
clone_size: medium-sized
v_call: TRBV5-1
d_call: .
cdr3_aa: CASRFQGSLGSGANVLTF
cdr3_nt: TGCGCCAGCAGGTTTCAGGGATCACTTGGCTCTGGGGCCAACGTCCTGACTTTC